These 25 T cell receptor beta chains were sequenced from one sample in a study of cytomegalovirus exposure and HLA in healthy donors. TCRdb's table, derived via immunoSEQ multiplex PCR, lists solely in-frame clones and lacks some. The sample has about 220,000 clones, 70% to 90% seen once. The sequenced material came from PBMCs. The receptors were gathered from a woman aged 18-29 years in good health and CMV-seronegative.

For the CDR3, the DNA is TGTGCCAGTAGTCCTGGGGGTGCGGGGACTTCCTTCTATGGCTACACCTTC. Translated, it gives CASSPGGAGTSFYGYTF. The V gene is TRBV19, the J gene TRBJ1-2; weak D call: TRBD1 (5 bases). The CDR3 runs to 17 residues. V gave up 5 bases and J gave up 4 bases, with 23 bases separating them. Germline CDR1 is LNHDA and CDR2 is SQIVND (reference sequence).

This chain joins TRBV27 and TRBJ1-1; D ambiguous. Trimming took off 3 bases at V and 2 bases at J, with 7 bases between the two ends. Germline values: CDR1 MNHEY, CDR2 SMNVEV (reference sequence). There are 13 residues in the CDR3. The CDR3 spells CASSFQENTEAFF. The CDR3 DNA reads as TGTGCCAGCAGTTTCCAGGAAAACACTGAAGCTTTCTTT.

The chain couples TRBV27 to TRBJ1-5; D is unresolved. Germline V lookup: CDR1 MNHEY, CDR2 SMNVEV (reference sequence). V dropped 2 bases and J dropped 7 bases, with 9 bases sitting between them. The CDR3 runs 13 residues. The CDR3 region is CASSLLPGQPQHF. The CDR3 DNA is TGTGCCAGCAGTTTACTTCCGGGACAGCCCCAGCATTTT.

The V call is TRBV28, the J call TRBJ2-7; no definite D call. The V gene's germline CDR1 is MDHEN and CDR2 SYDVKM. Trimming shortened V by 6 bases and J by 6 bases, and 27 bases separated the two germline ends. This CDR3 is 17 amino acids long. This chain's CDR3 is CASRETTTLPSSREQYF. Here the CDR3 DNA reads TGTGCCAGCAGGGAAACTACGACGCTCCCCAGCTCCCGCGAGCAGTACTTC.

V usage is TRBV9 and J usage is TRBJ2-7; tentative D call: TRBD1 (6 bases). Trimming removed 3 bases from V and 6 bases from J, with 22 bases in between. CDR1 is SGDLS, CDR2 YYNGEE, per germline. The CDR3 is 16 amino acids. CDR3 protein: CASSAFPGYRAGEQYF. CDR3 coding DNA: TGTGCCAGCAGCGCCTTCCCCGGTTACAGGGCTGGCGAGCAGTACTTC.

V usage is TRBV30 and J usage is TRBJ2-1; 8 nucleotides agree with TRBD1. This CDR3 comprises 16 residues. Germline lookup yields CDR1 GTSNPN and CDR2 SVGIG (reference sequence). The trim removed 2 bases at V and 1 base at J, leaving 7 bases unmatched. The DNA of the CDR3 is TGTGCCTGGAGTCGGACAGGGTCCGGTTCCTACAATGAGCAGTTCTTC. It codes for CAWSRTGSGSYNEQFF.

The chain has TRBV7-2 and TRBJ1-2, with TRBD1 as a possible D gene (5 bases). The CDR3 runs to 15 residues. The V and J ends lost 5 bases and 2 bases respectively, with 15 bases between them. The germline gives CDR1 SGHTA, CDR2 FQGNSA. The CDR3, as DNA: TGTGCCAGCAGCGCTTTCCTCGGGGGAAACTATGGCTACACCTTC. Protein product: CASSAFLGGNYGYTF.

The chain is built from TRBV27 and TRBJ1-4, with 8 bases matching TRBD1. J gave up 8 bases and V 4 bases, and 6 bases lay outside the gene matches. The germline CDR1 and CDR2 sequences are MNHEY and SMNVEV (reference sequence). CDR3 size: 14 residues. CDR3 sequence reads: CASSYQGAKEKLFF. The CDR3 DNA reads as TGTGCCAGCAGTTATCAGGGGGCGAAGGAAAAACTGTTTTTT.

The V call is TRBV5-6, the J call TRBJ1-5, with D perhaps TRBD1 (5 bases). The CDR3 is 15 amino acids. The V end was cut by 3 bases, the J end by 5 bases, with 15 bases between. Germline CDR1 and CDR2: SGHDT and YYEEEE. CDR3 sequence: CASSSYPPGDQPQHF. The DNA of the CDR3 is TGTGCCAGCAGCTCGTACCCCCCGGGGGATCAGCCCCAGCATTTT.

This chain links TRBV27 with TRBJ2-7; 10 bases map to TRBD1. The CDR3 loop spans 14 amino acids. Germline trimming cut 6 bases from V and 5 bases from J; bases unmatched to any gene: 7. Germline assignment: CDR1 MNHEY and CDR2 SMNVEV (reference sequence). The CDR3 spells CASRVQTGGDEQYF. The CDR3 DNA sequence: TGTGCCAGCAGGGTACAGACAGGGGGCGACGAGCAGTACTTC.

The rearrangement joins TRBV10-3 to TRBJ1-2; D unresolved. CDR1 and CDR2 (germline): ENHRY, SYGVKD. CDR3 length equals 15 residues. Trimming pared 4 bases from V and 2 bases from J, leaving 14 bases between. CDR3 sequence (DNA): TGTGCCATCAGTGGAGGAACCGCGCCCAACTATGGCTACACCTTC. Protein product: CAISGGTAPNYGYTF.

The CDR3 region has the DNA TGCGCCAGCAGCTCCGGGACTAGCGGGAGCTACGAGCAGTACTTC. Translated: CASSSGTSGSYEQYF. V is TRBV10-1 and J is TRBJ2-7, with TRBD2 matching 14 bases. V gave up 6 bases and J gave up 3 bases; unmatched junction bases: 4. This CDR3 is built from 15 residues. Germline CDR1 is WNHNN and CDR2 is SYGVQD (reference sequence).

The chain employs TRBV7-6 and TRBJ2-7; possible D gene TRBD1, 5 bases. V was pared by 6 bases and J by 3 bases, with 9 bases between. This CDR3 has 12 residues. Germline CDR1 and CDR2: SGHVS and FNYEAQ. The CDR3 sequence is CASSSQGYEQYF. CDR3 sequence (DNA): TGTGCCAGCAGTTCTCAGGGCTACGAGCAGTACTTC.

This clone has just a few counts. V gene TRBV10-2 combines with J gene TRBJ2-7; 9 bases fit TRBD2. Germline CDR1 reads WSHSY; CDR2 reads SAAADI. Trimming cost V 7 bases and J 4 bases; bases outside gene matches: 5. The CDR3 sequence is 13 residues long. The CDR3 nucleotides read TGCGCCAGCACTAGCGGGAATGAGTACGAGCAGTACTTC. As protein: CASTSGNEYEQYF.

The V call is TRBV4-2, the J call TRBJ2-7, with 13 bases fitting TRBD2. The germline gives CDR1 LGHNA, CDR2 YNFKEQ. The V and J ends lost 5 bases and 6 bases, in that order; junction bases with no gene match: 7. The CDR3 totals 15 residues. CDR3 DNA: TGTGCCAGCAGCGTCGGGACTAGCGGGACGGGCGAGCAGTACTTC. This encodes CASSVGTSGTGEQYF.

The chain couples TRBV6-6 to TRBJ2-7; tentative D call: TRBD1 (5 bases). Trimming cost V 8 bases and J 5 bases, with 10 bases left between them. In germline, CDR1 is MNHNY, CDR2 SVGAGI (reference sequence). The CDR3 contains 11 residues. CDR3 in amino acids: CASGPGHEQYF. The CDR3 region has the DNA TGTGCCAGCGGCCCAGGGCACGAGCAGTACTTC.

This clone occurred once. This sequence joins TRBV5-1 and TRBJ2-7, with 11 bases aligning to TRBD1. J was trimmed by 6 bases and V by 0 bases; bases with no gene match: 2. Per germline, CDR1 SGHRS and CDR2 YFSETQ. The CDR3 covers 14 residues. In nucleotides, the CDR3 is TGCGCCAGCAGCTTGGTCGGGACAGGGGGCGAGCAGTACTTC. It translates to CASSLVGTGGEQYF.

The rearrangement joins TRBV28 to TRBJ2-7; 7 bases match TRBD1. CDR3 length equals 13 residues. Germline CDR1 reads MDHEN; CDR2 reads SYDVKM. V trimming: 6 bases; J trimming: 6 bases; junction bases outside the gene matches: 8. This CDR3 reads CASSPGGPGEQYF. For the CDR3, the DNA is TGTGCCAGCAGCCCAGGGGGTCCCGGCGAGCAGTACTTC.

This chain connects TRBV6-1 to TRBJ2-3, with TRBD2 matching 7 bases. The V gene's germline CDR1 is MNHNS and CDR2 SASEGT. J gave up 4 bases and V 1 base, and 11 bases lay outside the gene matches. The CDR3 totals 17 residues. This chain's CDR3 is CASSEGVGGSRPDTQYF. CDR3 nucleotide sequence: TGTGCCAGCAGTGAAGGTGTCGGCGGGAGTCGTCCAGATACGCAGTATTTT.

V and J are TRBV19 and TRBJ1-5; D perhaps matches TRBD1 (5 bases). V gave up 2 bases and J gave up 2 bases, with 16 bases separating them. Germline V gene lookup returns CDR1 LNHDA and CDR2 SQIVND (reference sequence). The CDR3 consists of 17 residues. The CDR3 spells CASSIPTVLRGNQPQHF. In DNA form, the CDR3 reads TGTGCCAGTAGTATACCGACAGTTTTACGGGGCAATCAGCCCCAGCATTTT.

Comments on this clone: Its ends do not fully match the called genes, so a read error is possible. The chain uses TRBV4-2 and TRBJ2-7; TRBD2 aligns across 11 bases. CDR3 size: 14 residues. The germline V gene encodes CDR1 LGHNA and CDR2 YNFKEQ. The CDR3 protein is CASSPEVASGRSHF. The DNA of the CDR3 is TGTGCCAGCAGCCCGGAGGTGGCTAGCGGGAGGTCGCACTTC.

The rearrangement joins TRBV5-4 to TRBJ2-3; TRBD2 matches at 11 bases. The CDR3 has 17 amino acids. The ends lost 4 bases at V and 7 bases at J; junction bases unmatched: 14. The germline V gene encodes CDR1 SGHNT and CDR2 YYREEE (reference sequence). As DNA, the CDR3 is TGTGCCAGCAGCGAGGCCCCACTAGCGGGAGTCTCAAATACGCAGTATTTT. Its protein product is CASSEAPLAGVSNTQYF. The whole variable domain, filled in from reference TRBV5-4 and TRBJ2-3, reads ETGVTQSPTHLIKTRGQQVTLRCSSQSGHNTVSWYQQALGQGPQFIFQYYREEENGRGNFPPRFSGLQFPNYSSELNVNALELDDSALYLCASSEAPLAGVSNTQYFGPGTRLTVL.

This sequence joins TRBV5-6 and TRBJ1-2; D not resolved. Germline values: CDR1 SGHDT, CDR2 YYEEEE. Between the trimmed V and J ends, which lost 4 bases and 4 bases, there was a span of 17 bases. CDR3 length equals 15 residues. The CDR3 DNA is TGTGCCAGCAGCCTGGGTGGTCTTGACTTCTATGGCTACACCTTC. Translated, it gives CASSLGGLDFYGYTF.

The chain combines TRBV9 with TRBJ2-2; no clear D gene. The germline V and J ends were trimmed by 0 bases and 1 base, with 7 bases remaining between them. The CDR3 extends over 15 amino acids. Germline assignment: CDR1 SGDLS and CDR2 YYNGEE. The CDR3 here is CASSVASLNTGELFF. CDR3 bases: TGTGCCAGCAGCGTAGCGTCCCTGAACACCGGGGAGCTGTTTTTT. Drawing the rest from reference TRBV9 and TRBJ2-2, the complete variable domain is DSGVTQTPKHLITATGQRVTLRCSPRSGDLSVYWYQQSLDQGLQFLIQYYNGEERAKGNILERFSAQQFPDLHSELNLSSLELGDSALYFCASSVASLNTGELFFGEGSRLTVL.

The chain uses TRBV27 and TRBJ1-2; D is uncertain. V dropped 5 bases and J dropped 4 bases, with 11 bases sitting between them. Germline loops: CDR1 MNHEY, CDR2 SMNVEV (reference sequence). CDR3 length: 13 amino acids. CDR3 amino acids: CASSSSDRYGYTF. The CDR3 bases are TGTGCCAGCAGTAGCAGCGATCGCTATGGCTACACCTTC.